This T cell receptor (beta chain) was captured in a study of blood T cells in healthy people across ages. V lost 7 bases to trimming and J lost 4 bases; unmatched junction nucleotides: 13. This CDR3 spans 16 amino acids. The germline CDR1 and CDR2 sequences are MNHEY and SVGAGI. Regarding the study as a whole: Estimated diversity that came from one million T cells was considered an underestimate.

This clonotype was seen a few times. Its antigen is undetermined. Through a sample-barcoded 5' primer and a J-beta primer mix, a second PCR was run for about 7 to 12 cycles. TCRdb independently ran MiXCR on the 5' RACE reads; one entry per CDR3 protein. The data contain some 760,000 distinct CDR3 sequences, 20% to 25% of them singletons. The sample also formed part of further work on T cells of mothers and their children. Turning to that study: The people who donated were three healthy Caucasian mothers and their six children. For cDNA synthesis, the complete extracted RNA was used (around 1.4 ug per 15 ul). In the second PCR, M1S primer introduced barcodes and 2-4 random bases.

The sample was blood. The receptor was isolated from a boy aged 5-17 years in good health. The chain links TRBV6-5 to TRBJ2-1, with 7 bases matching TRBD1. The CDR3: CASKGAGTVGYNEQFF. The CDR3 nucleotides read TGTGCCAGCAAAGGGGCCGGGACAGTTGGGTACAATGAGCAGTTCTTC.